A selection of T cell receptor beta chains follows, all from one sample in a study of memory CD4+ T cells and cytomegalovirus serostatus. TCRdb's copy holds only in-frame clones and misses some; the assay was immunoSEQ multiplex PCR. The table has tens of thousands of clones, roughly 87% seen once. The sequencing sample was made of memory CD4+ T cells from blood. The receptors shown here come from an adult in good health and CMV-seronegative. The CDR3 runs from the conserved cysteine through the conserved F or W. A D gene is named only where the DNA matches it firmly. Clone size appears in some rows only: once, few, many, or a class for an expanded clone.

v_gene	j_gene	abundance	d_gene	CDR3nt	CDR3aa
TRBV19	TRBJ1-1	-	TRBD1	TGTGCCAGTATGAGGGGGACAGGGATGAACACTGAAGCTTTCTTT	CASMRGTGMNTEAFF
TRBV27	TRBJ2-1	-	TRBD2	TGTGCCAGCAGTTTCCTAGGGGTAGCGGGGGGGGTGAGGAGTCATGAGCAGTTCTTC	CASSFLGVAGGVRSHEQFF
TRBV11-2	TRBJ1-3	-	-	TGTGCCAGCAGCTCCCAACAGGCTTTCTCTGGAAACACCATATATTTT	CASSSQQAFSGNTIYF
TRBV2	TRBJ2-7	-	-	TGTGCCAGCAGTGAGGGTGGGCTAAGCTACGAGCAGTACTTC	CASSEGGLSYEQYF
TRBV14	TRBJ2-7	many	-	TGTGCCAGCAGCCAAGATTGGCGGGCCTACGAGCAGTACTTC	CASSQDWRAYEQYF
TRBV7-6	TRBJ2-1	-	-	TGTGCCAGCAGCTTAAGTTACAATGAGCAGTTCTTC	CASSLSYNEQFF
TRBV19	TRBJ2-7	-	-	TGTGCCAGTAAGGACAAATACTCCTACGAGCAGTACTTC	CASKDKYSYEQYF
TRBV5-1	TRBJ1-1	-	-	TGCGCCAGCAGCCCACGGGGAGGGGACACTGAAGCTTTCTTT	CASSPRGGDTEAFF
TRBV5-4	TRBJ1-4	-	-	TGTGCCAGCAGCCCCTCCGGGACCGGGCCCGGGGAAAAACTGTTTTTT	CASSPSGTGPGEKLFF
TRBV18	TRBJ2-7	-	TRBD1	TGTGCCAGCTCACCGTCCGGGACAGGGGGCAACGAGCAGTACTTC	CASSPSGTGGNEQYF
TRBV30	TRBJ1-1	-	TRBD1	TGTGCCTGGAGACAGGGGGCGCCGGGGGTTAGGTGGACTGAAGCTTTCTTT	CAWRQGAPGVRWTEAFF
TRBV6-5	TRBJ1-1	-	-	TGTGCCAGCAGGCACGCCGGGAAAAATGAAGCTTTCTTT	CASRHAGKNEAFF
TRBV9	TRBJ2-5	-	TRBD2	TGTGCCAGCAGCGTAGGAGGCGGGGGGGCCTCTGAGACCCAGTACTTC	CASSVGGGGASETQYF
TRBV10-1	TRBJ2-7	few	TRBD1	TGCGCCAGCAGTGCCGGGACAGGGTGTTCCTACGAGCAGTACTTC	CASSAGTGCSYEQYF
TRBV15	TRBJ2-2	-	-	TGTGCCACCAGCAGAGATATAGCCGGGGAGCTGTTTTTT	CATSRDIAGELFF
TRBV11-1	TRBJ1-2	few	-	TGTGCCAGCAGCCGCCGACGGGCGGCGGGGCATGGCTACACCTTC	CASSRRRAAGHGYTF
TRBV4-1	TRBJ1-2	-	-	TGCGCCAGCAGCCCCACCAGGGATGGTGTCTATGGCTACACCTTC	CASSPTRDGVYGYTF
TRBV2	TRBJ2-3	-	TRBD2	TGTGCCAGCAGTGTAGGAACGTCTAGCGGGGGGGCCAAGGCCCGATCGCAGTATTTT	CASSVGTSSGGAKARSQYF
TRBV2	TRBJ1-2	-	-	TGTGCCAGCAGTCTGGGAGCTAACTATGGCTACACCTTC	CASSLGANYGYTF
TRBV2	TRBJ2-7	-	-	TGTGCCAGCAGTAAAACACAGGGAAGGTACGAGCAGTACTTC	CASSKTQGRYEQYF
TRBV18	TRBJ2-3	-	-	TGTGCCAGCTCACCACGCGGGGTGGTGACAGATACGCAGTATTTT	CASSPRGVVTDTQYF
TRBV10-3	TRBJ2-7	-	-	TGTGCCATCAGTGAGTCGGCCAGGTTCTACGAGCAGTACTTC	CAISESARFYEQYF
TRBV7-9	TRBJ2-5	-	-	TGTGCCAGCAGCACTAGTGGGAAGGTGGGAGAGACCCAGTACTTC	CASSTSGKVGETQYF
TRBV28	TRBJ1-1	-	-	TGTGCCAGCAGTTTCAACACTGAAGCTTTCTTT	CASSFNTEAFF
TRBV7-9	TRBJ1-6	-	TRBD1	TGTGCCAGCAGCCCTGGACAGGGCGGCTCACCCCTCCACTTT	CASSPGQGGSPLHF
TRBV28	TRBJ1-1	-	TRBD1	TGTGCCAGCAGTCTTTCGGGACAGCGGAGGCGGGCTTTCTTT	CASSLSGQRRRAFF
TRBV4-1	TRBJ2-7	-	TRBD2	TGCGCCAGCAGCCAAGACGTAGCGGGGGACCCTTACGAGCAGTACTTC	CASSQDVAGDPYEQYF
TRBV19	TRBJ1-2	-	-	TGTGCCAGTACCGCCGCCGGGGGCAACCACTATGGCTACACCTTC	CASTAAGGNHYGYTF
TRBV7-9	TRBJ2-1	-	TRBD2	TGTGCCAGCAGCTTGACTAGCGGGGGGGCCAATGAGCAGTTCTTC	CASSLTSGGANEQFF
TRBV9	TRBJ2-3	-	TRBD2	TGTGCCAGCAGCCGGAGCGCGGCGGGGGGCCGTTTCACAGATACGCAGTATTTT	CASSRSAAGGRFTDTQYF
TRBV6-6	TRBJ1-1	-	TRBD1	TGTGCCAGCAGCACCAGACAGGGGAACACTGAAGCTTTCTTT	CASSTRQGNTEAFF
TRBV2	TRBJ2-1	-	TRBD2	TGTGCCAGCAGAGAGGGACTAGCGGGGGTATACAATGAGCAGTTCTTC	CASREGLAGVYNEQFF